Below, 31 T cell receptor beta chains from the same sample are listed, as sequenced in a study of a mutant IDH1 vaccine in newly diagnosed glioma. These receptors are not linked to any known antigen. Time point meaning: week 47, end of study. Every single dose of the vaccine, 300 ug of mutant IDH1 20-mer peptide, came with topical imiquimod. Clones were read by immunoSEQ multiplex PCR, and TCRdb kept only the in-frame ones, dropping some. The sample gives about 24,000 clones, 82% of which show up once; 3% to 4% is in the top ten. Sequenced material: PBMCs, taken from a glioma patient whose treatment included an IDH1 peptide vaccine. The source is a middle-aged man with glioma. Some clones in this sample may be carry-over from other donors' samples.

This CDR3 is CASSIGQPNTEAFF. The CDR3 DNA is TGTGCCAGCAGCATCGGACAGCCGAACACTGAAGCTTTCTTT. The chain recombines TRBV14 with TRBJ1-1, with a weak D call TRBD1 (6 bases). Germline V lookup: CDR1 SGHDN, CDR2 FVKESK. V shed 5 bases and J shed 1 base, with 11 bases lying between them. CDR3 length: 14 amino acids.

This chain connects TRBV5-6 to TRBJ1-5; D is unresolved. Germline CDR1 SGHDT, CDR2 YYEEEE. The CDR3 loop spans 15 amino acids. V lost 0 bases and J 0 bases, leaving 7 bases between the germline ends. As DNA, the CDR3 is TGTGCCAGCAGCTTGGGCGGGATTAGCAATCAGCCCCAGCATTTT. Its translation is CASSLGGISNQPQHF.

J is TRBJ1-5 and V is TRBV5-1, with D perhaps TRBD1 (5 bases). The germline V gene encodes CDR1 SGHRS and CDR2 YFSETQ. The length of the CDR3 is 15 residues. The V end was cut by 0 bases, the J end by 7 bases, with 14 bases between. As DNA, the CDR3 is TGCGCCAGCAGCTTGGAATCAGGGTCGAGGCAGCCCCAGCATTTT. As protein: CASSLESGSRQPQHF.

The CDR3: CSVGTQAGGGYTF. The CDR3 coding sequence is TGCAGCGTGGGAACGCAGGCAGGGGGGGGCTACACCTTC. This sequence joins TRBV29-1 and TRBJ1-2; 7 nucleotides line up with TRBD1. Germline lookup yields CDR1 SQVTM and CDR2 ANQGSEA. With 6 bases clipped from V and 8 bases from J, the junction kept 12 bases outside the gene matches. The CDR3 length is 13 residues.

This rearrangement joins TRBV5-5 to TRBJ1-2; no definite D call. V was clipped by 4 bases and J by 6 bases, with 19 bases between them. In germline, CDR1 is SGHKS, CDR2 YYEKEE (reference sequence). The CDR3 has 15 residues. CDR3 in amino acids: CASSLNRLATDGYTF. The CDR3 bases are TGTGCCAGCAGCCTCAATCGTCTTGCAACCGATGGCTACACCTTC.

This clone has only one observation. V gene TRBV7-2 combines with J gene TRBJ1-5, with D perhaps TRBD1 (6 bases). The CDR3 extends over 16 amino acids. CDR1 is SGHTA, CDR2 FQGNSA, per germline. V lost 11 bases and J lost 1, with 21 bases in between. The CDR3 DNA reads TGTGCCGTGAACAGTTGGGGGCGGGGGAGCAATCAGCCCCAGCATTTT. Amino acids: CAVNSWGRGSNQPQHF.

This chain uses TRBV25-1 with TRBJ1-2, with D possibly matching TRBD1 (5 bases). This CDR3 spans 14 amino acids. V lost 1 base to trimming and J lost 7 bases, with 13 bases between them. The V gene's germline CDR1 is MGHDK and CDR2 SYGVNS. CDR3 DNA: TGTGCCAGCAGTGAATCGCACGACGGGGCTGGCTACACCTTC. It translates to CASSESHDGAGYTF.

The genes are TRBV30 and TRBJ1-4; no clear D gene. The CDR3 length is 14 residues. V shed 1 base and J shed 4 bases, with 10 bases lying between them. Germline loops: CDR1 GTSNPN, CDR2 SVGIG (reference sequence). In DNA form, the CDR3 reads TGTGCCTGGAGTGGGAACCGTAATAATGAAAAACTGTTTTTT. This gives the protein CAWSGNRNNEKLFF.

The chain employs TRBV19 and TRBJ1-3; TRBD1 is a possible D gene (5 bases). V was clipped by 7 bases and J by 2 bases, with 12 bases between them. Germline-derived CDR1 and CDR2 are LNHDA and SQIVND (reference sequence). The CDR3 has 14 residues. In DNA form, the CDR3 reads TGTGCCAGTACCCCGAGGGGCCCTGGAAACACCATATATTTT. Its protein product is CASTPRGPGNTIYF.

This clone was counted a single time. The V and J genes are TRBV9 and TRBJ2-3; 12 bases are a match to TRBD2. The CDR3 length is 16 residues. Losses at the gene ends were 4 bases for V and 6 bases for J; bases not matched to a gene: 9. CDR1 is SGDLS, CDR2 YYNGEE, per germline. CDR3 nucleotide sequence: TGTGCCAGCAGCCCGCCGGGACTAGCGGGCCAGGATACGCAGTATTTT. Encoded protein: CASSPPGLAGQDTQYF.

The CDR3 DNA reads TGTGCCAGTAGTATCCCCGGTTCCTACGAGCAGTACTTC. Translating it yields CASSIPGSYEQYF. This sequence joins TRBV19 and TRBJ2-7; D gene unclear. Germline V gives CDR1 LNHDA, CDR2 SQIVND (reference sequence). CDR3 length: 13 residues. The V gene lost 3 bases and the J gene lost 1 base, with 7 bases spanning the gap.

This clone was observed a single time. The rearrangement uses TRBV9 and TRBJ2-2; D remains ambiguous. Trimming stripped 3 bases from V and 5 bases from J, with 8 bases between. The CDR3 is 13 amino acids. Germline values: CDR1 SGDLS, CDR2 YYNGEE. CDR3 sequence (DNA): TGTGCCAGCAGCGCTCTAGGAACCGGGGAGCTGTTTTTT. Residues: CASSALGTGELFF.

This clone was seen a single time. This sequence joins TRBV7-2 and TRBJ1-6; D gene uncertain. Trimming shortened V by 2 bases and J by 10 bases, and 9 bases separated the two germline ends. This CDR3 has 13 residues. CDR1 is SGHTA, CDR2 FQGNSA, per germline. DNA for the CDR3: TGTGCCAGCAGCTTACGGTTGGACTCACCCCTCCACTTT. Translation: CASSLRLDSPLHF.

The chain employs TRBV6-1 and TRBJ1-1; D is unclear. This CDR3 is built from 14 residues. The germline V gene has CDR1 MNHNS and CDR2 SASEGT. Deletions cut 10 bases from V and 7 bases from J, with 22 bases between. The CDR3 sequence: CATFPISGPSEAFF. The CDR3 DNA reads TGTGCCACCTTCCCCATTTCGGGCCCGAGTGAAGCTTTCTTT.

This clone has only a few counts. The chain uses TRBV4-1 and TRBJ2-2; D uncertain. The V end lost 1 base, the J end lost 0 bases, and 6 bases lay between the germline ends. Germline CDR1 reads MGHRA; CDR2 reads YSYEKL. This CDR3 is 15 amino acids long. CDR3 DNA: TGCGCCAGCAGCCAAGTTCTTTCGAACACCGGGGAGCTGTTTTTT. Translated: CASSQVLSNTGELFF.

CDR3 nucleotides: TGTGCCAGCAGTGGGGAAGAGACCCAGTACTTC. Encoded protein: CASSGEETQYF. J is TRBJ2-5 and V is TRBV2; unclear D gene. Germline V gives CDR1 SNHLY, CDR2 FYNNEI. V dropped 4 bases and J dropped 3 bases, with 3 bases sitting between them. This CDR3 comprises 11 residues.

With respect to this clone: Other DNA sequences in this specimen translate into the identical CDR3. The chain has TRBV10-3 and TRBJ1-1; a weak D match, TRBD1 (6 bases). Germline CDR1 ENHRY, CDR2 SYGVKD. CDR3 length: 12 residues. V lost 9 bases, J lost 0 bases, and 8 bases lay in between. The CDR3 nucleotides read TGTGCCATAGGGGGGTTGAACACTGAAGCTTTCTTT. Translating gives CAIGGLNTEAFF.

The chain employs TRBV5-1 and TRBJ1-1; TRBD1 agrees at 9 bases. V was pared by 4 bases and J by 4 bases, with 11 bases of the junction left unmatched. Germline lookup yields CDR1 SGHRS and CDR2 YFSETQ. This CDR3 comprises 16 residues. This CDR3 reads CASSNMGQGPSTEAFF. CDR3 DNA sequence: TGCGCCAGCAGCAATATGGGACAGGGCCCGTCCACTGAAGCTTTCTTT. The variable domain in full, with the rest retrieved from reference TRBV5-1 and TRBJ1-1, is KAGVTQTPRYLIKTRGQQVTLSCSPISGHRSVSWYQQTPGQGLQFLFEYFSETQRNKGNFPGRFSGRQFSNSRSEMNVSTLELGDSALYLCASSNMGQGPSTEAFFGQGTRLTVV.

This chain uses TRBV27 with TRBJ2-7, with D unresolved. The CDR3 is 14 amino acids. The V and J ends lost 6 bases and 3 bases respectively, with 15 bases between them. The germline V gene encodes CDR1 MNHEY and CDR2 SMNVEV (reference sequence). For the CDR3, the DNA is TGTGCCAGCAGGCGGATCGAATCGGGCTACGAGCAGTACTTC. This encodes CASRRIESGYEQYF.

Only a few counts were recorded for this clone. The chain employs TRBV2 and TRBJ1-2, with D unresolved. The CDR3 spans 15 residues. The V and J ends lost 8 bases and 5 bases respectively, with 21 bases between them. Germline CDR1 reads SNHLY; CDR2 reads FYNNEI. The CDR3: CASLFNPSWGYGYTF. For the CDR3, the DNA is TGTGCCAGCCTTTTTAATCCGTCGTGGGGATATGGCTACACCTTC.

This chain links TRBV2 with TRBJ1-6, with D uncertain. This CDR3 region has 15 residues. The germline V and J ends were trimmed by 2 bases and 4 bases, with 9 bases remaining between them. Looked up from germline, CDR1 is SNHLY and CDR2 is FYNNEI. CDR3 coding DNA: TGTGCCAGCAGTGAAAGTGGACCGTATAATTCACCCCTCCACTTT. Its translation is CASSESGPYNSPLHF.

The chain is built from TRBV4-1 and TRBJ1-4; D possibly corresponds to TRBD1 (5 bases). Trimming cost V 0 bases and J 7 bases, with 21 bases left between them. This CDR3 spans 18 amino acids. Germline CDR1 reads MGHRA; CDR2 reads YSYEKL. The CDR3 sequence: CASSQETGTSDSSEKLFF. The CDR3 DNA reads TGCGCCAGCAGCCAAGAGACCGGGACGTCGGACTCGAGTGAAAAACTGTTTTTT.

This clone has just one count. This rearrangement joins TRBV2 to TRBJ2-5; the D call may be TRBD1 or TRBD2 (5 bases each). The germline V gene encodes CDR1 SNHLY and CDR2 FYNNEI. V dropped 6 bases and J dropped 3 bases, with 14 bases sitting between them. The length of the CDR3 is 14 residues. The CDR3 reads CASRRGLREETQYF. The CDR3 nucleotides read TGTGCCAGCAGGAGGGGTCTTCGGGAAGAGACCCAGTACTTC.

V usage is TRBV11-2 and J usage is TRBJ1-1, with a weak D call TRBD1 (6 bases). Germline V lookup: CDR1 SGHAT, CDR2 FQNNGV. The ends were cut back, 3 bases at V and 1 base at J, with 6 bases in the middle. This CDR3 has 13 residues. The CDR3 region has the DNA TGTGCCAGCAGCTTGACAGGGAACACTGAAGCTTTCTTT. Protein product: CASSLTGNTEAFF.

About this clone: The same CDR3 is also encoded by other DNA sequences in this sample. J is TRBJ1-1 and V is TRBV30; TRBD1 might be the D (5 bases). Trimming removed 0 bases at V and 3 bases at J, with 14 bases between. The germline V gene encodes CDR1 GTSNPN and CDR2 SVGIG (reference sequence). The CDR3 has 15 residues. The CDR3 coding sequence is TGTGCCTGGAGTGTACCTAGGAGAGGGGACACTGAAGCTTTCTTT. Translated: CAWSVPRRGDTEAFF.

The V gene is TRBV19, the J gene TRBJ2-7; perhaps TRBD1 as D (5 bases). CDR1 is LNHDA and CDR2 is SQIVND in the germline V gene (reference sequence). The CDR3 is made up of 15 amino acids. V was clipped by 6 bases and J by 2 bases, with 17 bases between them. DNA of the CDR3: TGTGCCAGTAGAAAGGGCAGGGATGGGGCCTACGAGCAGTACTTC. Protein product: CASRKGRDGAYEQYF.

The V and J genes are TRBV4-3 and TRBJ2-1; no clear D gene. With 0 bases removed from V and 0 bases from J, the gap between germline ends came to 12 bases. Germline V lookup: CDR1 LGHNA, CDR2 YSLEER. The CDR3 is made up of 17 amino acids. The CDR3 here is CASSQDRKLASYNEQFF. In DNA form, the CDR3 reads TGCGCCAGCAGCCAAGATCGAAAACTGGCCTCCTACAATGAGCAGTTCTTC.

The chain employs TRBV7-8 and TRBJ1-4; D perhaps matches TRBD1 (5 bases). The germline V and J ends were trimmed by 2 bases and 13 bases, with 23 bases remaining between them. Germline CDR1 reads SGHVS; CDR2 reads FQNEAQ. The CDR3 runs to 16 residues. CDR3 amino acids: CASSLIPGGRPGGLFF. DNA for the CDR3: TGTGCCAGCAGCTTAATCCCGGGTGGCCGGCCCGGGGGACTGTTTTTT.

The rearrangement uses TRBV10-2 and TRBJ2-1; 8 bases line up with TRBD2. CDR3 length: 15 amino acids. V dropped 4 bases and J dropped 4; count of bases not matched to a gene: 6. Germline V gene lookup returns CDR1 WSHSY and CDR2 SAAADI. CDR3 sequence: CASSAGGGPYNEQFF. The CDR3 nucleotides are TGCGCCAGCAGTGCGGGCGGGGGGCCTTACAATGAGCAGTTCTTC.

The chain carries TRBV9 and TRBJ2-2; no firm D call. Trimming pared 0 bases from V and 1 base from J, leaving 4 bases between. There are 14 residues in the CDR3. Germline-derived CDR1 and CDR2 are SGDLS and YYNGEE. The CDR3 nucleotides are TGTGCCAGCAGCGTAGCACTGAACACCGGGGAGCTGTTTTTT. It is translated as CASSVALNTGELFF.

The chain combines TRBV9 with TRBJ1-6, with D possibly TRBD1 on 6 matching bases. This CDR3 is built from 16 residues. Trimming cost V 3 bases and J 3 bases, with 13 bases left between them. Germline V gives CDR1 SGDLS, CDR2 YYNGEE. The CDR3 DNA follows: TGTGCCAGCAGCGCCTCACAGGGTTTCTATAATTCACCCCTCCACTTT. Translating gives CASSASQGFYNSPLHF.